The 27 T cell receptor beta chains reported below all come from one sample, sequenced in a study of read filtering for tumor transcriptome and immune sequencing. From roughly 390 ng of RNA, a library with molecular barcoded alpha/delta and beta/gamma adaptors was made. TCRdb reprocessed the reads with MiXCR, giving one entry per CDR3 protein. The repertoire has about 62,000 distinct CDR3 sequences, approximately 18% of them found once; the top ten carry roughly 11%. The sequenced sample was a population of CD138-negative cells sorted from bone marrow. These TCRs come from a donor aged 40 or over with multiple myeloma.

This clonotype was seen many times. V and J are TRBV6-6 and TRBJ2-7, with D hard to call. The CDR3 extends over 18 amino acids. The germline V and J ends were trimmed by 2 bases and 7 bases, with 27 bases remaining between them. CDR1 and CDR2 from the germline V gene are MNHNY and SVGAGI (reference sequence). The CDR3 DNA reads TGTGCCAGCAGTTACCCTACCGGTGTAGGTAAGAAGAGGTTAGAGCAGTACTTC. Amino acid sequence: CASSYPTGVGKKRLEQYF.

This clonotype came up a few times. The J gene is TRBJ2-5, the V gene TRBV4-1; 7 nucleotides line up with TRBD1. Germline CDR1 is MGHRA and CDR2 is YSYEKL. The CDR3 runs 15 residues. V dropped 1 base and J dropped 4; count of bases not matched to a gene: 6. DNA of the CDR3: TGCGCCAGCAGCCAAGGACAGGGCGGAGGAGAGACCCAGTACTTC. Its translation is CASSQGQGGGETQYF.

In this sample, this clonotype turned up a few times. The chain couples TRBV9 to TRBJ2-1; D is unresolved. The germline V and J ends were trimmed by 0 bases and 5 bases, with 6 bases remaining between them. The CDR3 runs 13 residues. The germline V gene encodes CDR1 SGDLS and CDR2 YYNGEE. This CDR3 reads CASSVVPHNEQFF. The CDR3 coding sequence is TGTGCCAGCAGCGTAGTCCCACACAATGAGCAGTTCTTC. The variable domain in full, completed from reference TRBV9 and TRBJ2-1, reads DSGVTQTPKHLITATGQRVTLRCSPRSGDLSVYWYQQSLDQGLQFLIQYYNGEERAKGNILERFSAQQFPDLHSELNLSSLELGDSALYFCASSVVPHNEQFFGPGTRLTVL.

Comment on this clonotype: A much larger clone lies one base from this, so it may be a read error. The genes are TRBV27 and TRBJ2-3, with D possibly matching TRBD2 (5 bases). Germline V gene sequence: CDR1 MNHEY, CDR2 SMNVEV (reference sequence). V was pared by 7 bases and J by 5 bases, with 10 bases between. The CDR3 contains 12 residues. The CDR3 protein is CASNFAGDTQYF. DNA of the CDR3: TGTGCCAGCAATTTTGCGGGAGATACGCAGTATTTT.

On this clonotype itself: Compared with germline, one end of the junction differs, possibly owing to a read error. V gene TRBV7-8 combines with J gene TRBJ1-5, with 8 bases matching TRBD1. CDR1 and CDR2 from the germline V gene are SGHVS and FQNEAQ. The CDR3 is 15 amino acids. CDR3 coding DNA: TGTGCCAGCAGCTTAGAGGGACAGGCCGTTCAGACCCAGCATTTT. This sequence encodes CASSLEGQAVQTQHF.

The genes are TRBV4-1 and TRBJ1-4, with a weak D call TRBD1 (5 bases). The V gene lost 4 bases and the J gene lost 7 bases, with 10 bases spanning the gap. The length of the CDR3 is 13 residues. CDR1 MGHRA and CDR2 YSYEKL come from the germline V gene. As DNA, the CDR3 is TGCGCCAGCAGCCGCTGGAGGGGTGAAAAACTGTTTTTT. It is translated as CASSRWRGEKLFF.

This clonotype occurred many times. The chain carries TRBV27 and TRBJ2-1; 10 bases map to TRBD1. V shed 4 bases and J 3 bases; nucleotides not matched to a gene: 0. The germline V gene encodes CDR1 MNHEY and CDR2 SMNVEV (reference sequence). The CDR3 is 14 residues long. The CDR3 spells CASSWTGGYNEQFF. For the CDR3, the DNA is TGTGCCAGCAGTTGGACAGGGGGCTACAATGAGCAGTTCTTC.

The chain couples TRBV12-3 or TRBV12-4 to TRBJ1-1; TRBD1 is a possible D gene (6 bases). V gave up 2 bases and J gave up 1 base, with 11 bases separating them. CDR3 length: 15 amino acids. The chain's CDR3 is CASSLRGHPNTEAFF. In DNA form, the CDR3 reads TGTGCCAGCAGTTTAAGGGGACACCCGAACACTGAAGCTTTCTTT.

This clonotype was seen repeatedly, ten times or more. The V call is TRBV6-1, the J call TRBJ2-1; 8 bases are a match to TRBD1. Losses at the gene ends were 6 bases for V and 5 bases for J; bases not matched to a gene: 3. Per the germline V gene, CDR1 is MNHNS and CDR2 is SASEGT. CDR3 length equals 13 residues. CDR3 sequence (DNA): TGTGCCAGCAGCCGGGACAGGAACAATGAGCAGTTCTTC. This encodes CASSRDRNNEQFF.

This clonotype came up many times. The chain is built from TRBV20-1 and TRBJ2-6; TRBD1 agrees at 10 bases. This CDR3 is 16 amino acids long. Germline trimming cut 3 bases from V and 4 bases from J; bases unmatched to any gene: 6. Germline V gene lookup returns CDR1 DFQATT and CDR2 SNEGSKA (reference sequence). CDR3 in DNA: TGCAGTGCTAGTGCGACAGGGGGCATCGGGGCCAACGTCCTGACTTTC. Its protein is CSASATGGIGANVLTF.

The V and J genes are TRBV4-1 and TRBJ2-7, with D hard to call. Germline-derived CDR1 and CDR2 are MGHRA and YSYEKL. This CDR3 is 14 amino acids long. The V gene lost 4 bases and the J gene lost 2 bases, with 12 bases spanning the gap. This CDR3 reads CASSPVVGAYEQYF. CDR3 DNA sequence: TGCGCCAGCAGCCCAGTGGTCGGAGCCTACGAGCAGTACTTC.

This clonotype was counted ten times or more. The J gene is TRBJ2-1, the V gene TRBV5-5, with 8 bases that match TRBD2. The CDR3 extends over 16 amino acids. Germline V lookup: CDR1 SGHKS, CDR2 YYEKEE (reference sequence). With V trimmed by 3 bases and J by 9 bases, 14 bases remained unmatched. The CDR3 protein is CASSWVLEAGGGEQFF. The CDR3 bases are TGTGCCAGCAGCTGGGTGTTAGAGGCGGGGGGAGGTGAGCAGTTCTTC.

This clonotype has ten or more counts. The CDR3 DNA follows: TGCAGTGCCGATAGAAGGACAGGGTCCACTGAAGCTTTCTTT. Amino acid sequence: CSADRRTGSTEAFF. This chain uses TRBV20-1 with TRBJ1-1; 8 positions match TRBD1. The CDR3 covers 14 residues. The germline CDR1 and CDR2 sequences are DFQATT and SNEGSKA (reference sequence). V trimming: 6 bases; J trimming: 4 bases; junction bases outside the gene matches: 10.

This chain links TRBV28 with TRBJ2-7; 8 nucleotides align to TRBD2. Per germline, CDR1 MDHEN and CDR2 SYDVKM. Unmatched junction bases numbered 8, after V lost 4 bases and J lost 0 bases. This CDR3 region has 16 residues. The CDR3 DNA reads as TGTGCCAGCAGTTCCCGGAATAGCGGGGCCTCCTACGAGCAGTACTTC. As protein: CASSSRNSGASYEQYF. The full variable domain, in which reference TRBV28 and TRBJ2-7 provide the parts outside the CDR3, is DVKVTQSSRYLVKRTGEKVFLECVQDMDHENMFWYRQDPGLGLRLIYFSYDVKMKEKGDIPEGYSVSREKKERFSLILESASTNQTSMYLCASSSRNSGASYEQYFGPGTRLTVT.

This clonotype was observed many times. The rearrangement links TRBV4-1 to TRBJ2-4; D not resolved. Trimming removed 0 bases at V and 1 base at J, with 10 bases between. Per germline, CDR1 MGHRA and CDR2 YSYEKL. This CDR3 has 16 amino acids. In DNA, the CDR3 is TGCGCCAGCAGCCAAGATCTTACCTGGGCCAAAAACATTCAGTACTTC. This sequence encodes CASSQDLTWAKNIQYF.

This clonotype was counted many times. The chain carries TRBV5-1 and TRBJ2-2; a possible D gene is TRBD1 (6 bases). Germline V gene lookup returns CDR1 SGHRS and CDR2 YFSETQ. CDR3 length equals 17 residues. The ends were cut back, 0 bases at V and 6 bases at J, with 18 bases in the middle. The CDR3: CASSLAPQGSGAGELFF. The CDR3 DNA sequence: TGCGCCAGCAGCTTGGCCCCGCAGGGATCAGGGGCCGGGGAGCTGTTTTTT.

As for this clonotype: Relative to the germline gene, one junction end is altered; a read error may explain this. The chain joins TRBV30 to TRBJ2-1, with a tentative D call TRBD2 (5 bases). The length of the CDR3 is 12 residues. Germline V lookup: CDR1 GTSNPN, CDR2 SVGIG (reference sequence). CDR3 region: CALSVWSGEQFF. CDR3 nucleotides: TGTGCCTTGAGTGTATGGTCGGGGGAGCAGTTCTTC.

There are many counts of this clonotype. This clone may be a read error of a much larger clone one base away. The chain uses TRBV20-1 and TRBJ2-1; D might be TRBD2 (6 bases). The CDR3 is 10 residues long. Looked up from germline, CDR1 is DFQATT and CDR2 is SNEGSKA (reference sequence). Here the CDR3 DNA reads TGCAGTGCTGGCCTTGGTGGGGGGAGCTTC. This encodes CSAGLGGGSF.

This clonotype was observed at least ten times. The chain couples TRBV10-3 to TRBJ1-1; possibly TRBD1 for D (5 bases). CDR3 length equals 13 residues. V lost 6 bases, J lost 1 base, and 9 bases lay in between. Germline-derived CDR1 and CDR2 are ENHRY and SYGVKD. The CDR3 coding sequence is TGTGCCATCAGGGGACCGAAGAACACTGAAGCTTTCTTT. Encoded protein: CAIRGPKNTEAFF.

This clonotype has ten or more counts. This chain connects TRBV7-9 to TRBJ1-1, with a tentative D call TRBD1 (6 bases). Germline values: CDR1 SEHNR, CDR2 FQNEAQ (reference sequence). There are 19 residues in the CDR3. Trimming removed 1 base at V and 0 bases at J, with 21 bases between. The CDR3 DNA reads as TGTGCCAGCAGCTTAGTGACACCAGTGTCCCACAGGGTGAACACTGAAGCTTTCTTT. Protein product: CASSLVTPVSHRVNTEAFF. The full variable domain, completed using reference TRBV7-9 and TRBJ1-1, is DTGVSQNPRHKITKRGQNVTFRCDPISEHNRLYWYRQTLGQGPEFLTYFQNEAQLEKSRLLSDRFSAERPKGSFSTLEIQRTEQGDSAMYLCASSLVTPVSHRVNTEAFFGQGTRLTVV.

In this sample, this clonotype turned up many times. The gene calls are TRBV3-1 and TRBJ2-1; 11 positions match TRBD2. With V trimmed by 4 bases and J by 6 bases, 5 bases remained unmatched. This CDR3 is built from 15 residues. Germline V gene lookup returns CDR1 LGHDT and CDR2 YNNKEL (reference sequence). CDR3 sequence reads: CASSPGLAGLNEQFF. The DNA of the CDR3 is TGTGCCAGCAGCCCCGGACTAGCGGGCCTCAATGAGCAGTTCTTC.

This clonotype was counted at least ten times. This chain connects TRBV11-2 to TRBJ2-4; D tentatively reads TRBD1 or TRBD2 (5 bases each). The CDR3 runs to 15 residues. The V and J ends lost 4 bases and 5 bases respectively, with 15 bases between them. Germline values: CDR1 SGHAT, CDR2 FQNNGV. The CDR3 spells CASSSRRGRENIQYF. In nucleotides, the CDR3 is TGTGCCAGCAGCTCCCGCCGGGGCAGGGAAAACATTCAGTACTTC.

This clonotype occurred a few times. Compared with germline, one end of the junction differs, possibly owing to a read error. This chain links TRBV10-3 with TRBJ2-3; the D gene could be TRBD1 or TRBD2 (6 bases each). Germline CDR1 is ENHRY and CDR2 is SYGVKD. CDR3 length equals 16 residues. This chain's CDR3 is CAISEEGGSGTDMQYF. CDR3 DNA sequence: TGTGCCATCAGTGAAGAAGGGGGGTCAGGGACGGATATGCAGTATTTT.

This clonotype was observed a single time. Compared with germline, one end of the junction differs, possibly owing to a read error. The rearrangement links TRBV12-3 or TRBV12-4 to TRBJ2-1, with D unresolved. The CDR3 loop spans 15 amino acids. CDR3 DNA: TGTGCCAGCTGTTTCAGGTGGTCTAATCCCAATGAGCAGTTCTTC. Its protein product is CASCFRWSNPNEQFF.

In its sample, this clonotype was seen many times. The chain couples TRBV20-1 to TRBJ2-7, with TRBD2 matching over 11 bases. Losses at the gene ends were 1 base for V and 4 bases for J; bases not matched to a gene: 0. Per the germline V gene, CDR1 is DFQATT and CDR2 is SNEGSKA (reference sequence). The CDR3 covers 13 residues. CDR3 region: CSARVAGGYEQYF. The CDR3 DNA follows: TGCAGTGCTAGAGTAGCGGGAGGGTACGAGCAGTACTTC.

This clonotype was seen only a few times. One junction end does not reproduce the germline sequence, and a read error may be involved. The rearrangement links TRBV2 to TRBJ2-1; 12 bases are shared with TRBD2. Germline lookup yields CDR1 SNHLY and CDR2 FYNNEI. This CDR3 contains 16 residues. DNA of the CDR3: TGTTCCAGCATGAAGACTAGCGGGAGTCCTTACAATGAGCAGTTCTTC. As protein: CSSMKTSGSPYNEQFF.

This clonotype occurred many times. The chain joins TRBV7-9 to TRBJ2-7; maybe TRBD2 (6 bases). CDR1 is SEHNR, CDR2 FQNEAQ, per germline (reference sequence). Trimming stripped 4 bases from V and 3 bases from J, with 19 bases between. This CDR3 comprises 16 residues. The CDR3 spells CASSSLGGRTFYEQYF. The DNA of the CDR3 is TGTGCCAGCAGCTCGCTTGGGGGGAGGACCTTCTACGAGCAGTACTTC.